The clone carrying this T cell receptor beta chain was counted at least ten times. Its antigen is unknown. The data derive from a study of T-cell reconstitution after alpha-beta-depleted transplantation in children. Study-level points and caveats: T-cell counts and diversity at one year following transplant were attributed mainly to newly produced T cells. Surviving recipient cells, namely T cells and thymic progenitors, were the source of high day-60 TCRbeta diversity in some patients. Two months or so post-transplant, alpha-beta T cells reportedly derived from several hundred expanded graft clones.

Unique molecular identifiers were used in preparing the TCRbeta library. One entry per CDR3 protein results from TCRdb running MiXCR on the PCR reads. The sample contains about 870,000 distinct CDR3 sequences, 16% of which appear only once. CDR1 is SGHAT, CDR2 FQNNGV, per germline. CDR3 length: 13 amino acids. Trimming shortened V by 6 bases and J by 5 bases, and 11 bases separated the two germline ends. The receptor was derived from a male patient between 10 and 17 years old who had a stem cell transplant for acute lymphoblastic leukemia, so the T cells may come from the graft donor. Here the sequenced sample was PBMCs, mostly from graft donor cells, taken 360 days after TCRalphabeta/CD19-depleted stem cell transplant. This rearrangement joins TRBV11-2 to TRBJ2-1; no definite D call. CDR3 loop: CASRSFRDNEQFF. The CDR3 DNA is TGTGCCAGCAGGTCTTTCCGCGACAATGAGCAGTTCTTC.